What follows are 19 T cell receptor beta chains derived from one specimen sequenced in a study of T-cell reconstitution after alpha-beta-depleted transplantation in children. Researchers prepared the TCRbeta library using unique molecular identifiers, the study reports. TCRdb reprocessed the PCR reads via MiXCR and lists one record per CDR3 protein. This sample has approximately 630,000 distinct CDR3 sequences, with about an eighth found just once. Sequencing was performed on PBMCs, taken before TCRalphabeta/CD19-depleted stem cell transplant. These TCRs come from a girl aged 2 to 10 with congenital amegakaryocytic thrombocytopenia, due to receive a stem cell transplant.

This clonotype showed up just a few times. V and J are TRBV15 and TRBJ2-3; D possibly matches TRBD1 or TRBD2 (6 bases each). This CDR3 is built from 16 residues. The germline CDR1 and CDR2 sequences are LNHNV and YYDKDF (reference sequence). V was cut by 6 bases and J by 2 bases, with 18 bases left in between. CDR3 DNA sequence: TGTGCCACCAGAGGGGGGATCGGCGGGATCACAGATACGCAGTATTTT. Its protein product is CATRGGIGGITDTQYF.

For this clonotype: A read error may explain this, as a much larger clone is one base away. This chain links TRBV10-3 with TRBJ2-7; D might be TRBD2 (6 bases). This CDR3 has 16 amino acids. V lost 0 bases and J 3 bases, leaving 15 bases between the germline ends. CDR1 is ENHRY, CDR2 SYGVKD, per germline. CDR3 loop: CAISESRCSSGYEQYF. The CDR3 coding sequence is TGTGCCATCAGTGAGTCGAGGTGTAGTAGCGGCTACGAGCAGTACTTC.

V gene TRBV5-4 combines with J gene TRBJ2-5; possibly TRBD2 for D (6 bases). V was pared by 3 bases and J by 1 base, with 10 bases between. The germline gives CDR1 SGHNT, CDR2 YYREEE (reference sequence). This CDR3 comprises 14 residues. CDR3 loop: CASSYQGLQETQYF. The DNA for the CDR3 is TGTGCCAGCAGCTACCAGGGACTCCAAGAGACCCAGTACTTC.

Note on this clonotype: Mismatch with germline at one junction end may stem from a read error. The chain is built from TRBV12-3 or TRBV12-4 and TRBJ2-2; D remains unclear. The CDR3 is made up of 12 amino acids. This CDR3 reads CARSLHAGELFF. CDR3 coding DNA: TGTGCCAGAAGTTTACACGCCGGGGAGCTGTTTTTT.

The V and J genes are TRBV6-1 and TRBJ2-6; D remains ambiguous. This CDR3 has 14 amino acids. Trimming stripped 8 bases from V and 2 bases from J, with 10 bases between. From germline, CDR1 is MNHNS and CDR2 SASEGT. The chain's CDR3 is CASSEPPGANVLTF. The CDR3 coding sequence is TGTGCCAGCTCCGAGCCGCCTGGGGCCAACGTCCTGACTTTC.

In its sample, this clonotype was seen many times. The genes are TRBV9 and TRBJ2-5; possibly TRBD2 for D (6 bases). CDR3 size: 15 residues. Germline V gives CDR1 SGDLS, CDR2 YYNGEE. Trimming cost V 0 bases and J 10 bases, with 19 bases left between them. The CDR3 DNA follows: TGTGCCAGCAGCGTAGCGGGGGTAAGCCAAGAAGGCCAGTACTTC. As protein: CASSVAGVSQEGQYF.

The chain uses TRBV20-1 and TRBJ2-2; possibly TRBD1 for D (5 bases). V was pared by 1 base and J by 0 bases, with 15 bases between. Germline lookup yields CDR1 DFQATT and CDR2 SNEGSKA (reference sequence). The CDR3 consists of 17 residues. The CDR3 sequence: CSARGRTSFANTGELFF. CDR3 nucleotides: TGCAGTGCTAGAGGACGGACATCTTTCGCGAACACCGGGGAGCTGTTTTTT.

The chain employs TRBV10-3 and TRBJ2-7; 9 bases match TRBD1. Germline values: CDR1 ENHRY, CDR2 SYGVKD. The V segment lost 8 bases and the J segment 4 bases; nucleotides outside the gene matches: 3. The CDR3 loop spans 12 amino acids. CDR3 protein: CAIRDRVYEQYF. For the CDR3, the DNA is TGTGCCATCCGGGACAGGGTATACGAGCAGTACTTC.

The sample holds many counts of this clonotype. The chain recombines TRBV20-1 with TRBJ1-2; no definite D call. CDR1 is DFQATT and CDR2 is SNEGSKA in the germline V gene (reference sequence). This CDR3 is built from 14 residues. Trimming removed 4 bases at V and 0 bases at J, with 12 bases between. In nucleotides, the CDR3 is TGCAGTGCTACACCCCTGGTCTCTAACTATGGCTACACCTTC. Translated: CSATPLVSNYGYTF.

The chain carries TRBV6-5 and TRBJ2-2; either TRBD1 or TRBD2 may supply D (5 bases each). V was pared by 0 bases and J by 5 bases, with 10 bases between. The CDR3 extends over 15 amino acids. Per the germline V gene, CDR1 is MNHEY and CDR2 is SVGAGI. The DNA of the CDR3 is TGTGCCAGCAGTTACTCGGTGGGGGAGACCGGGGAGCTGTTTTTT. Protein: CASSYSVGETGELFF.

The V call is TRBV20-1, the J call TRBJ2-1; tentatively, D is TRBD1 or TRBD2 (5 bases each). Trimming stripped 7 bases from V and 5 bases from J, with 21 bases between. The CDR3 covers 15 residues. Germline V lookup: CDR1 DFQATT, CDR2 SNEGSKA (reference sequence). CDR3: CSGIRGSMGHNEQFF. In nucleotides, the CDR3 is TGCAGTGGGATAAGAGGGTCAATGGGGCACAATGAGCAGTTCTTC.

On this clonotype itself: It may be a read error: a sequence one base away is much more abundant. The V and J genes are TRBV5-1 and TRBJ2-2; 8 bases are a match to TRBD2. The CDR3 contains 16 residues. Trimming took 7 bases from V and 5 from J; bases not matched to a gene: 13. In germline, CDR1 is SGHRS, CDR2 YFSETQ. The CDR3 DNA reads TGCGCCAGCGGACCAGTGGCGGGAGGAACAACCGGGGAGCTGTTTTTT. Translation: CASGPVAGGTTGELFF.

The table lists this clonotype with many counts. The rearrangement uses TRBV10-3 and TRBJ2-3; D may be TRBD1 (5 bases). The CDR3 totals 15 residues. Trimming stripped 6 bases from V and 2 bases from J, with 15 bases between. The germline V gene encodes CDR1 ENHRY and CDR2 SYGVKD. CDR3 nucleotide sequence: TGTGCCATCAGCCGAGAGGACACGCACACAGATACGCAGTATTTT. It specifies CAISREDTHTDTQYF.

This clonotype appeared many times. The chain is built from TRBV27 and TRBJ2-1; TRBD2 matches at 7 bases. In germline, CDR1 is MNHEY, CDR2 SMNVEV (reference sequence). This CDR3 comprises 16 residues. Trimming at V came to 1 base and at J to 0 bases, leaving 3 bases not matched to a gene. CDR3 sequence reads: CASSLFGTNSYNEQFF. CDR3 nucleotides: TGTGCCAGCAGTTTATTCGGGACTAACTCCTACAATGAGCAGTTCTTC.

This sequence joins TRBV7-8 and TRBJ2-3, with D unclear. Trimming removed 5 bases from V and 2 bases from J, with 23 bases in between. The germline gives CDR1 SGHVS, CDR2 FQNEAQ. There are 18 residues in the CDR3. CDR3 region: CASSLVGVGPSHTDTQYF. The CDR3 DNA reads TGTGCCAGCAGCCTAGTTGGAGTCGGTCCCTCCCACACAGATACGCAGTATTTT.

This clonotype was counted at least ten times. The chain uses TRBV28 and TRBJ1-6, with D maybe TRBD1 (6 bases). Germline CDR1 and CDR2: MDHEN and SYDVKM. Trimming cost V 5 bases and J 5 bases, with 13 bases left between them. The CDR3 is 15 residues long. The CDR3 DNA reads TGTGCCAGCAGTAAGAACAGGGTGAATAATTCACCCCTCCACTTT. Residues: CASSKNRVNNSPLHF.

This clonotype has ten or more counts. The chain joins TRBV5-1 to TRBJ2-2, with D maybe TRBD2 (6 bases). Germline lookup yields CDR1 SGHRS and CDR2 YFSETQ. V was clipped by 4 bases and J by 0 bases, with 13 bases between them. The CDR3 sequence is 16 residues long. The CDR3 spells CASSPRLASNTGELFF. The CDR3 DNA sequence: TGCGCCAGCAGCCCACGGCTAGCGTCGAACACCGGGGAGCTGTTTTTT.

This clonotype was detected many times. This chain connects TRBV7-9 to TRBJ2-5, with D possibly matching TRBD2 (6 bases). V dropped 4 bases and J dropped 3 bases, with 18 bases sitting between them. CDR1 and CDR2 from the germline V gene are SEHNR and FQNEAQ (reference sequence). This CDR3 is 16 amino acids long. The CDR3 DNA reads as TGTGCCAGCAGCTCTTGGCTAGCGCGAGGGGAAGAGACCCAGTACTTC. It yields the protein CASSSWLARGEETQYF.

The J gene is TRBJ2-6, the V gene TRBV11-2; TRBD2 might be the D (5 bases). Germline assignment: CDR1 SGHAT and CDR2 FQNNGV. CDR3 length equals 19 residues. With 5 bases removed from V and 1 base from J, the gap between germline ends came to 21 bases. The CDR3 reads CASSPPIDYVLSGANVLTF. In DNA form, the CDR3 reads TGTGCCAGCAGCCCCCCAATTGACTACGTCTTATCTGGGGCCAACGTCCTGACTTTC. The variable domain in full, completed from reference TRBV11-2 and TRBJ2-6, reads EAGVAQSPRYKIIEKRQSVAFWCNPISGHATLYWYQQILGQGPKLLIQFQNNGVVDDSQLPKDRFSAERLKGVDSTLKIQPAKLEDSAVYLCASSPPIDYVLSGANVLTFGAGSRLTVL.